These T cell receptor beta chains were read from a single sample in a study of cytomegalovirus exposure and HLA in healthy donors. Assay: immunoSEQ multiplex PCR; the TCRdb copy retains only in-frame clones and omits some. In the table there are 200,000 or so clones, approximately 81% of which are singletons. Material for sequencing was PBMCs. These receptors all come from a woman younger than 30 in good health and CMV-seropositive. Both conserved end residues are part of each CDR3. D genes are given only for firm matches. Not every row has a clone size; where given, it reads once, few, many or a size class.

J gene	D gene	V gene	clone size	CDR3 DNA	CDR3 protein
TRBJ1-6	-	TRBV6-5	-	TGTGCCAGCAGTTTACAGAGCTCCTATAATTCACCCCTCCACTTT	CASSLQSSYNSPLHF
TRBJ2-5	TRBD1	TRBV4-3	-	TGCGCCAGCAGCCAAGTACAGGGGATTTGGGAGACCCAGTACTTC	CASSQVQGIWETQYF
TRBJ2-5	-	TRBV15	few	TGTGCCACCAGCAGAGAGCGCCAAGAGACCCAGTACTTC	CATSRERQETQYF
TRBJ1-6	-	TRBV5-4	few	TGTGCCAGCAGCTATGGGGGGGCCGGAGATTCACCCCTCCACTTT	CASSYGGAGDSPLHF
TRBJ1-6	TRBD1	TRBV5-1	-	TGCGCCAGCAGCTCGGGACAGGGAGTATGGTCACCCCTCCACTTT	CASSSGQGVWSPLHF
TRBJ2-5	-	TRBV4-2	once	TGTGCCAGCAGCCAAGATTACGGGGAGACCCAGTACTTC	CASSQDYGETQYF
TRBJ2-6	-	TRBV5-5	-	TGTGCCAGCAGCTTGGCGGTCCACTCTGGGGCCAACGTCCTGACTTTC	CASSLAVHSGANVLTF
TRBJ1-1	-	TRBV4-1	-	TGCGCCAGCAGCCCTTTCCCTCAGGGTGGAACTGAAGCTTTCTTT	CASSPFPQGGTEAFF
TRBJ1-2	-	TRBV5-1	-	TGCGCCAGCAGCTTGGCCGGCGGGGGCTACACCTTC	CASSLAGGGYTF
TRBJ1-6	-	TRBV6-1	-	TGTGCCAGCAGCACTACAGGGAGGGATTCACCCCTCCACTTT	CASSTTGRDSPLHF
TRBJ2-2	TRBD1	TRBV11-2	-	TGTGCCAGCAGCGGACAGGGTTCGGATACCGGGGAGCTGTTTTTT	CASSGQGSDTGELFF
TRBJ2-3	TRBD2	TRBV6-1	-	TGTGCCAGCAGTGAAATGTCGCTAGCGGAGAGCACAGATACGCAGTATTTT	CASSEMSLAESTDTQYF
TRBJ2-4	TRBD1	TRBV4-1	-	TGCGCCAGCAGCGCAGTCAACAGGGGAACCAAAAACATTCAGTACTTC	CASSAVNRGTKNIQYF
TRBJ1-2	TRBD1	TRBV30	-	TGTGCCTGGAATGAGGGGACAGGGAGCGGCTACACCTTC	CAWNEGTGSGYTF
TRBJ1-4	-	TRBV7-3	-	TGTGCCAGCAGCTTAACTGGCGGTCGTAATGAAAAACTGTTTTTT	CASSLTGGRNEKLFF
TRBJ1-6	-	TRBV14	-	TGTGCCAGCGGAAGGGGGGGCGCTTCACCCCTCCACTTT	CASGRGGASPLHF
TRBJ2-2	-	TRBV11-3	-	TGTGCCAGCAGCCCTTCTACCAACACCGGGGAGCTGTTTTTT	CASSPSTNTGELFF